Each of the 9 T cell receptor beta chains below was sequenced from the same sample in a study of blood T cells in healthy people across ages. The second PCR ran about 6 to 12 cycles with a sample-barcoded 5' primer and J-beta primers. Each CDR3 protein gets one entry after TCRdb re-called the 5' RACE reads with MiXCR. The table lists hundreds of thousands of distinct CDR3 sequences, around two fifths of them singletons, with about 32% in the top ten. Sequencing was performed on blood. The receptor set was obtained from an elderly man in good health.

The rearrangement links TRBV7-9 to TRBJ1-1; no clear D gene. Germline CDR1 SEHNR, CDR2 FQNEAQ (reference sequence). The CDR3 contains 13 residues. The ends were cut back, 8 bases at V and 5 bases at J, with 15 bases in the middle. The CDR3 is CASGYVVGTEAFF. The CDR3 DNA sequence: TGTGCCAGCGGATATGTGGTTGGGACTGAAGCTTTCTTT.

The chain recombines TRBV12-3 or TRBV12-4 with TRBJ2-7; D uncertain. The CDR3 loop spans 15 amino acids. Deletions cut 1 base from V and 1 base from J, with 11 bases between. The CDR3 DNA follows: TGTGCCAGCAGTTTAGACTGGGCCATATCCTACGAGCAGTACTTC. It codes for CASSLDWAISYEQYF.

Concerning this clonotype: One junction end disagrees with the germline gene, perhaps due to a read error. The rearrangement joins TRBV5-1 to TRBJ1-2; 7 positions match TRBD1. The CDR3 has 14 residues. Germline lookup yields CDR1 SGHRS and CDR2 YFSETQ. As DNA, the CDR3 is TGCGCCAGCAGTTTGGGGACAGCCGTCTATGGCTACACCTTC. Translation gives CASSLGTAVYGYTF.

This clonotype has only one observation. The V gene is TRBV6-2 or TRBV6-3, the J gene TRBJ2-6, with D perhaps TRBD2 (5 bases). This CDR3 region has 15 residues. Germline V gene sequence: CDR1 MNHEY, CDR2 SVGEGT. V was trimmed by 5 bases and J by 4 bases, leaving 12 bases between them. CDR3 DNA sequence: TGTGCCAGCAGTATGAGGGATTACGGGGCCAACGTCCTGACTTTC. It yields the protein CASSMRDYGANVLTF.

This sequence joins TRBV12-3 or TRBV12-4 and TRBJ1-4, with D possibly being TRBD1 (6 bases). V was pared by 5 bases and J by 2 bases, with 15 bases between. CDR3 length equals 16 residues. CDR3 residues: CASSPHLTGTNEKLFF. The DNA of the CDR3 is TGTGCCAGCAGTCCACATCTCACAGGGACTAATGAAAAACTGTTTTTT.

The rearrangement uses TRBV12-3 or TRBV12-4 and TRBJ2-1; TRBD2 matches 10 bases. The end of the DNA fits TRBJ2-7 better, so the J call may be wrong. The CDR3 length is 16 residues. DNA for the CDR3: TGTGCCAGCAGTCCCACCGGGACTAGCGTCTACAATGAGCAGTACTTC. Protein: CASSPTGTSVYNEQYF.

This clonotype appeared a few times. The V gene is TRBV29-1, the J gene TRBJ1-2, with D possibly TRBD1 on 6 matching bases. CDR1 and CDR2 (germline): SQVTM, ANQGSEA. V shed 0 bases and J shed 1 base, with 9 bases lying between them. The CDR3 extends over 14 amino acids. The CDR3 sequence: CSVEDEGDNYGYTF. The DNA of the CDR3 is TGCAGCGTTGAAGATGAGGGGGATAACTATGGCTACACCTTC. The whole variable domain, remainder taken from reference TRBV29-1 and TRBJ1-2, is SAVISQKPSRDICQRGTSLTIQCQVDSQVTMMFWYRQQPGQSLTLIATANQGSEATYESGFVIDKFPISRPNLTFSTLTVSNMSPEDSSIYLCSVEDEGDNYGYTFGSGTRLTVV.

This clonotype was observed a handful of times. V and J are TRBV6-2 or TRBV6-3 and TRBJ1-5; unclear D gene. V lost 4 bases and J lost 2, with 12 bases in between. This CDR3 is built from 15 residues. The germline CDR1 and CDR2 sequences are MNHEY and SVGEGT. The DNA of the CDR3 is TGTGCCAGCAGTTCTATGGACCAACGCAATCAGCCCCAGCATTTT. The encoded protein is CASSSMDQRNQPQHF.

The V call is TRBV7-8, the J call TRBJ2-3; 7 nucleotides align to TRBD1. The CDR3 covers 13 residues. Germline V gene lookup returns CDR1 SGHVS and CDR2 FQNEAQ. J gave up 5 bases and V 6 bases, and 5 bases lay outside the gene matches. The CDR3 here is CASRGGVLDTQYF. For the CDR3, the DNA is TGTGCCAGCAGAGGGGGCGTGTTAGATACGCAGTATTTT.